The 29 T cell receptor beta chains below all came from one sample that was sequenced in a study of Tregs in tolerant kidney transplant recipients. The nonmyeloablative bone marrow transplants came from related graft donors, with transient mixed chimerism. Some clones are missing from TCRdb's copy, which holds only in-frame ones; the method was immunoSEQ multiplex PCR. The sample holds approximately 90,000 clones, 90% to 95% seen once. Sequencing was performed on CD4+ T cells from blood (PBMCs), taken 12 months after the transplant. All receptors derive from a human patient who received a combined kidney and bone marrow transplant. T cells may partly derive from the graft donor.

V usage is TRBV5-6 and J usage is TRBJ2-5; the match to TRBD1 covers 9 bases. Germline lookup yields CDR1 SGHDT and CDR2 YYEEEE. V dropped 3 bases and J dropped 4; count of bases not matched to a gene: 10. The CDR3 contains 16 residues. The CDR3 is CASSYGTGSVRETQYF. The CDR3 bases are TGTGCCAGCAGCTACGGGACAGGGTCGGTAAGAGAGACCCAGTACTTC.

The V gene is TRBV9, the J gene TRBJ2-3, with 7 bases lining up with TRBD2. CDR3 length: 16 amino acids. In germline, CDR1 is SGDLS, CDR2 YYNGEE. V shed 0 bases, J shed 2 bases, and the junction held 6 bases outside the gene matches. The chain's CDR3 is CASSVGPAGYTDTQYF. Written as DNA, the CDR3 is TGTGCCAGCAGCGTAGGTCCAGCGGGATACACAGATACGCAGTATTTT.

The chain joins TRBV5-1 to TRBJ1-2; 7 bases are shared with TRBD1. The germline V gene has CDR1 SGHRS and CDR2 YFSETQ. The CDR3 contains 14 residues. With V trimmed by 1 base and J by 2 bases, 2 bases remained unmatched. The CDR3 sequence is CASSLLGQNYGYTF. In DNA form, the CDR3 reads TGCGCCAGCAGCTTGCTGGGACAGAACTATGGCTACACCTTC.

The CDR3 loop reads CASSRQGLPYEQYF. CDR3 nucleotides: TGTGCCAGCAGTAGACAGGGTCTCCCCTACGAGCAGTACTTC. V is TRBV6-5 and J is TRBJ2-7, with 7 bases that match TRBD1. V shed 5 bases, J shed 2 bases, and the junction held 6 bases outside the gene matches. Per germline, CDR1 MNHEY and CDR2 SVGAGI. CDR3 length equals 14 residues.

V usage is TRBV7-2 and J usage is TRBJ1-2, with a weak D call TRBD1 (6 bases). The V gene's germline CDR1 is SGHTA and CDR2 FQGNSA. Trimming left V 5 bases short and J 0 bases short, with 13 bases between. The length of the CDR3 is 15 residues. The CDR3 bases are TGTGCCAGCAGCCTGACAGGTGGAGCTAACTATGGCTACACCTTC. This sequence encodes CASSLTGGANYGYTF.

The CDR3 coding sequence is TGTGCCAGCAGTGAATTAACAGTCGTCGGTTCACCCCTCCACTTT. Protein: CASSELTVVGSPLHF. This chain uses TRBV6-1 with TRBJ1-6; D not certain. V was shortened by 2 bases and J by 9 bases, with 14 bases between the two germline ends. CDR3 size: 15 residues. Germline loops: CDR1 MNHNS, CDR2 SASEGT.

The CDR3 DNA sequence: TGTGCCAGCTCTCCGGTGGGACAGATGACCGGGGAGCTGTTTTTT. Residues: CASSPVGQMTGELFF. The chain recombines TRBV18 with TRBJ2-2, with 7 bases lining up with TRBD1. This CDR3 is 15 amino acids long. Per the germline V gene, CDR1 is KGHSH and CDR2 is LQKENI. V lost 6 bases, J lost 5 bases, and 9 bases stayed unmatched.

The gene calls are TRBV11-1 and TRBJ2-5; weak D call: TRBD1 (6 bases). The CDR3 is 13 residues long. Germline assignment: CDR1 SGHAT and CDR2 FQDESV (reference sequence). Trimming pared 0 bases from V and 4 bases from J, leaving 6 bases between. The CDR3 loop reads CASSLAGAETQYF. The DNA of the CDR3 is TGTGCCAGCAGCTTAGCGGGGGCAGAGACCCAGTACTTC.

The chain combines TRBV6-5 with TRBJ2-5; TRBD2 might be the D (6 bases). With 4 bases removed from V and 2 bases from J, the gap between germline ends came to 11 bases. CDR1 is MNHEY, CDR2 SVGAGI, per germline. CDR3 length: 14 amino acids. This CDR3 is CASSFSTRQETQYF. CDR3 nucleotides: TGTGCCAGCAGTTTTTCGACTAGGCAAGAGACCCAGTACTTC.

The chain carries TRBV28 and TRBJ1-5; D gene unclear. Germline V gene sequence: CDR1 MDHEN, CDR2 SYDVKM. This CDR3 spans 15 amino acids. V lost 4 bases and J lost 2, with 12 bases in between. As DNA, the CDR3 is TGTGCCAGCAGTTCGAAGGTTGCGGGCAATCAGCCCCAGCATTTT. Translation gives CASSSKVAGNQPQHF.

The V gene is TRBV19, the J gene TRBJ1-1; D is perhaps TRBD1 (5 bases). Trimming shortened V by 4 bases and J by 0 bases, and 18 bases separated the two germline ends. CDR3 length: 17 residues. Per the germline V gene, CDR1 is LNHDA and CDR2 is SQIVND (reference sequence). This chain's CDR3 is CASSNQGLYRMNTEAFF. In DNA, the CDR3 is TGTGCCAGTAGTAACCAGGGCCTTTACCGAATGAACACTGAAGCTTTCTTT.

This chain joins TRBV30 and TRBJ1-2; maybe TRBD1 (6 bases). The germline CDR1 and CDR2 sequences are GTSNPN and SVGIG (reference sequence). Trimming left V 3 bases short and J 4 bases short, with 12 bases between. The CDR3 is 13 residues long. The CDR3 coding sequence is TGTGCCTGGAGCGACAGGAGGCTCTATGGCTACACCTTC. Residues: CAWSDRRLYGYTF.

The rearrangement joins TRBV6-5 to TRBJ2-5; 7 bases are a match to TRBD1. The CDR3 runs to 13 residues. V trimming: 6 bases; J trimming: 7 bases; junction bases outside the gene matches: 8. Per germline, CDR1 MNHEY and CDR2 SVGAGI. The CDR3 sequence: CASSVDRDGTQYF. Here the CDR3 DNA reads TGTGCCAGCAGCGTCGACAGGGATGGGACCCAGTACTTC.

This chain links TRBV2 with TRBJ1-6; 9 bases are a match to TRBD1. The germline V gene has CDR1 SNHLY and CDR2 FYNNEI. This CDR3 region has 15 residues. The V and J ends lost 4 bases and 7 bases, in that order; junction bases with no gene match: 5. The CDR3 sequence is CASSADRGKNSPLHF. In DNA, the CDR3 is TGTGCCAGCAGTGCCGACAGGGGGAAGAATTCACCCCTCCACTTT.

This clone showed up just a few times. The chain links TRBV12-2 to TRBJ1-3; the D call in the table, TRBD1, was not verified against the DNA. TRBV12-2 is listed as a pseudogene. The CDR3 is made up of 13 amino acids. CDR3 in DNA: TGTGCAAGTCGCTTGGCAAACGGAAACACCATATATTTT. As protein: CASRLANGNTIYF.

The chain links TRBV19 to TRBJ2-2, with 12 bases lining up with TRBD1. CDR1 and CDR2 from the germline V gene are LNHDA and SQIVND (reference sequence). CDR3 size: 17 residues. V shed 6 bases, J shed 7 bases, and the junction held 12 bases outside the gene matches. CDR3 sequence: CASRKITGTGGIGELFF. The DNA of the CDR3 is TGTGCCAGTAGGAAAATAACCGGGACAGGGGGCATCGGGGAGCTGTTTTTT.

The chain is built from TRBV11-3 and TRBJ1-1; D gene uncertain. The V end lost 4 bases, the J end lost 6 bases, and 15 bases lay between the germline ends. Germline values: CDR1 SGHNT, CDR2 YENEEA. The CDR3 runs 14 residues. CDR3 in amino acids: CASSSVVPGAEAFF. For the CDR3, the DNA is TGTGCCAGCAGCTCAGTGGTACCTGGAGCTGAAGCTTTCTTT.

For this clone: An end of the junction does not agree with germline; a read error may underlie this. V and J are TRBV6-5 and TRBJ2-4; the D is unclear. From germline, CDR1 is MNHEY and CDR2 SVGAGI. CDR3 length: 13 residues. The CDR3 spells CASSYSTRFRRDF. Written as DNA, the CDR3 is TGTGCCAGCAGTTACTCGACCCGCTTCCGTCGGGACTTC.

The chain uses TRBV18 and TRBJ1-3; no clear D gene. The CDR3 has 16 amino acids. V lost 0 bases to trimming and J lost 0 bases, with 9 bases between them. Germline CDR1 reads KGHSH; CDR2 reads LQKENI. Here the CDR3 reads CASSPPVSVSGNTIYF. For the CDR3, the DNA is TGTGCCAGCTCACCACCGGTTTCGGTCTCTGGAAACACCATATATTTT.

The chain uses TRBV28 and TRBJ2-7, with 7 bases matching TRBD2. The V gene end was trimmed by 5 bases and the J gene end by 5 bases; junction bases not matched to a gene: 12. This CDR3 comprises 15 residues. CDR1 and CDR2 (germline): MDHEN, SYDVKM. The CDR3 loop is CASSRVGGRTHEQYF. CDR3 coding DNA: TGTGCCAGCAGTCGGGTGGGGGGGAGGACGCACGAGCAGTACTTC.

This chain uses TRBV2 with TRBJ1-5, with 10 bases aligning to TRBD1. Germline CDR1 SNHLY, CDR2 FYNNEI. The CDR3 loop spans 14 amino acids. The V gene end was trimmed by 5 bases and the J gene end by 5 bases; junction bases not matched to a gene: 3. The CDR3 spells CASSQTGGDQPQHF. The CDR3 DNA follows: TGTGCCAGCAGTCAGACAGGGGGCGATCAGCCCCAGCATTTT. Drawing the rest from reference TRBV2 and TRBJ1-5, the complete variable domain is EPEVTQTPSHQVTQMGQEVILRCVPISNHLYFYWYRQILGQKVEFLVSFYNNEISEKSEIFDDQFSVERPDGSNFTLKIRSTKLEDSAMYFCASSQTGGDQPQHFGDGTRLSIL.

V gene TRBV4-1 combines with J gene TRBJ1-5, with 7 bases matching TRBD1. Germline V gene sequence: CDR1 MGHRA, CDR2 YSYEKL. Trimming at V came to 4 bases and at J to 5 bases, leaving 8 bases not matched to a gene. CDR3 length: 15 amino acids. The CDR3 DNA reads as TGCGCCAGCAGCCTCATACAGGGGATTGATCAGCCCCAGCATTTT. Translating gives CASSLIQGIDQPQHF.

The chain recombines TRBV18 with TRBJ2-1, with D maybe TRBD1 (5 bases). CDR3 length: 14 amino acids. Trimming took off 3 bases at V and 6 bases at J, with 12 bases between the two ends. Germline V gene lookup returns CDR1 KGHSH and CDR2 LQKENI. The CDR3 here is CASSPDRHLNEQFF. DNA for the CDR3: TGTGCCAGCTCACCCGACAGACACCTCAATGAGCAGTTCTTC.

The J gene is TRBJ1-1, the V gene TRBV19, with 8 bases identical to TRBD1. With V trimmed by 7 bases and J by 11 bases, 18 bases remained unmatched. Germline loops: CDR1 LNHDA, CDR2 SQIVND (reference sequence). CDR3 length equals 15 residues. CDR3 bases: TGTGCCAGTACCCCCCGACTCCGGGACAGGCCTTCGGCTTTCTTT. This encodes CASTPRLRDRPSAFF.

The V and J genes are TRBV7-2 and TRBJ2-3; 9 nucleotides align to TRBD1. Germline-derived CDR1 and CDR2 are SGHTA and FQGNSA. The CDR3 runs 14 residues. After removal of 6 bases from V and 4 bases from J, the junction contained 5 bases not matched to a gene. CDR3 DNA sequence: TGTGCCAGCAGGTCGACAGGGGGAGCAGATACGCAGTATTTT. Encoded protein: CASRSTGGADTQYF.

The V call is TRBV6-6, the J call TRBJ2-2; 7 nucleotides align to TRBD1. Losses at the gene ends were 8 bases for V and 2 bases for J; bases not matched to a gene: 5. The germline V gene encodes CDR1 MNHNY and CDR2 SVGAGI (reference sequence). The CDR3 spans 14 residues. CDR3 bases: TGTGCCAGCCGCCGGGACAGCAACACCGGGGAGCTGTTTTTT. Its protein is CASRRDSNTGELFF.

This clone showed up just a few times. The gene calls are TRBV5-1 and TRBJ1-1; no clear D. Germline V gene data show CDR1 as SGHRS and CDR2 as YFSETQ. This CDR3 comprises 14 residues. The germline V and J ends were trimmed by 1 base and 2 bases, with 9 bases remaining between them. CDR3 sequence (DNA): TGCGCCAGCAGCTTGCTAAGCCTAAACACTGAAGCTTTCTTT. As protein: CASSLLSLNTEAFF.

V gene TRBV4-2 combines with J gene TRBJ1-3; D unclear. Trimming pared 0 bases from V and 0 bases from J, leaving 15 bases between. Germline CDR1 reads LGHNA; CDR2 reads YNFKEQ. The CDR3 extends over 18 amino acids. CDR3 amino acids: CASSQDAFGGSSGNTIYF. The DNA for the CDR3 is TGTGCCAGCAGCCAAGACGCATTCGGAGGGAGCTCTGGAAACACCATATATTTT.

This chain links TRBV10-3 with TRBJ1-6; perhaps TRBD1 as D (6 bases). The CDR3 totals 15 residues. Trimming stripped 4 bases from V and 7 bases from J, with 14 bases between. Germline assignment: CDR1 ENHRY and CDR2 SYGVKD. The CDR3 loop is CAISAGGAYNSPLHF. DNA of the CDR3: TGTGCCATCAGTGCTGGGGGGGCGTACAATTCACCCCTCCACTTT.